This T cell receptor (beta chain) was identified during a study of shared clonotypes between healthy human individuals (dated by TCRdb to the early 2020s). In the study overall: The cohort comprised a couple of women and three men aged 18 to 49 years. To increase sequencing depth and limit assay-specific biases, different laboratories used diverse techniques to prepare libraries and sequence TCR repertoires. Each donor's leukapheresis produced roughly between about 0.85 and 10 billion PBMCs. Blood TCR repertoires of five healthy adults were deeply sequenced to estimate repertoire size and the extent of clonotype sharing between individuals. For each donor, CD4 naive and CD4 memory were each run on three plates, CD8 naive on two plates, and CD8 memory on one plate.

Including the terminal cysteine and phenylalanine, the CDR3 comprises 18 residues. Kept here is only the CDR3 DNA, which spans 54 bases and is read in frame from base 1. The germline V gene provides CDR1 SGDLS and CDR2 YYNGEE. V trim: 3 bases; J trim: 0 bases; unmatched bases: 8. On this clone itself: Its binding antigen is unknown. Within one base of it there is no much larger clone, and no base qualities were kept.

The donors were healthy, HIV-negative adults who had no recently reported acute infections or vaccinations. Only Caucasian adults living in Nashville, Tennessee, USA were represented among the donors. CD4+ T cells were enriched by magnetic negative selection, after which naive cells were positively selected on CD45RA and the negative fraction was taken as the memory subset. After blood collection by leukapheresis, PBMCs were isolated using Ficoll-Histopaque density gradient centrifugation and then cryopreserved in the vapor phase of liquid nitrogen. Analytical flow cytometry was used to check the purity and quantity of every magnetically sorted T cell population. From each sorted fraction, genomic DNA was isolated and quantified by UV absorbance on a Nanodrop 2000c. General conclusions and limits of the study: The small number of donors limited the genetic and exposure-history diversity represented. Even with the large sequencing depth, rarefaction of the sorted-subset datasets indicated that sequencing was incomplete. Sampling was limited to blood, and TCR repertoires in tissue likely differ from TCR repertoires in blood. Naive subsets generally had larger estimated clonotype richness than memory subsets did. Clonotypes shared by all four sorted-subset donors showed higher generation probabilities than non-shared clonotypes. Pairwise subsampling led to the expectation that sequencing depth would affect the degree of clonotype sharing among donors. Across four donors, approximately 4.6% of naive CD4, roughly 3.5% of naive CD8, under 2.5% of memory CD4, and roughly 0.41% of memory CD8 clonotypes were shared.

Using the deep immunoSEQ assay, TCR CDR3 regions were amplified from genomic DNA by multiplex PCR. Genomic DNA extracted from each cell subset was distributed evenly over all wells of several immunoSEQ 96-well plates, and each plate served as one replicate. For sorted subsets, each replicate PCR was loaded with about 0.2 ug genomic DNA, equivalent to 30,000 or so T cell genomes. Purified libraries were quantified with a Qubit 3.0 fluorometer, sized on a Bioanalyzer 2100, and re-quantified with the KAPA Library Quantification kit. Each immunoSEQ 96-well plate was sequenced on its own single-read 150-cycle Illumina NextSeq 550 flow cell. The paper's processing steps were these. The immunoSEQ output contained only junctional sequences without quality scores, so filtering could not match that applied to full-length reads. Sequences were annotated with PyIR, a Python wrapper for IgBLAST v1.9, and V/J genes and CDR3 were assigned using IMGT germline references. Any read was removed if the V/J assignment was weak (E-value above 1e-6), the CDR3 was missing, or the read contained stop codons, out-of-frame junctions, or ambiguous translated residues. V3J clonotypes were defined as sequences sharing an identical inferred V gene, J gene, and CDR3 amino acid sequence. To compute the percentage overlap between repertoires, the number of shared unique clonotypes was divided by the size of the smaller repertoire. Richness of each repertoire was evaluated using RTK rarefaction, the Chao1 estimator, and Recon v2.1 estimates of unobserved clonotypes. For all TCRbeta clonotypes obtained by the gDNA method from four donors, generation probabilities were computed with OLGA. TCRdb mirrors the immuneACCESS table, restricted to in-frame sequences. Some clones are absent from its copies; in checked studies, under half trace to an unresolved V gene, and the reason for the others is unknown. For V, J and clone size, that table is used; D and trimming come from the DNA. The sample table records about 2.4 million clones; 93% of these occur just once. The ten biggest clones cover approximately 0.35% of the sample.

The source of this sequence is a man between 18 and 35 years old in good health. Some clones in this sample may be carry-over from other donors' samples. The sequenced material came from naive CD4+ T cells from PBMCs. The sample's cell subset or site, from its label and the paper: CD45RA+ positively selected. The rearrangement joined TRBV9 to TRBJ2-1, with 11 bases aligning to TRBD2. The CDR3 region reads CASSGRLAGLSSYNEQFF. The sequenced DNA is TGTGCCAGCAGCGGACGACTAGCGGGGCTCAGCTCCTACAATGAGCAGTTCTTC.